Listed below are T cell receptor beta chains from one sample, sequenced in a study of blood T cell repertoires in COVID-19. Clones were read by immunoSEQ multiplex PCR, and TCRdb kept only the in-frame ones, dropping some. Here the sample spans some 150,000 clones, roughly 84% being singletons. Sequenced: peripheral blood. The receptors were sampled from a woman aged 45-59 years in a cohort sampled during active or convalescent COVID-19. CDR3s include the opening cysteine and the closing phenylalanine or tryptophan. A D gene is named only where the DNA matches it firmly. For some rows the clone size is stated as once, few or many, or as a class when expanded; others skip it.

>.|TRBV2|TRBD1|TRBJ1-3
CASRAGGPLNTIYF
TGTGCCAGCAGGGCAGGGGGACCCCTAAACACCATATATTTT
>.|TRBV3-1/TRBV3-2|TRBD2|TRBJ2-1
CASSPSLAGEGREQFF
TGTGCCAGCAGCCCCTCTCTAGCGGGGGAAGGGCGTGAGCAGTTCTTC
>few|TRBV2|TRBD2|TRBJ2-5
CASTLAGLRRETQYF
TGTGCCAGCACCCTAGCGGGCCTGCGCCGGGAGACCCAGTACTTC
>.|TRBV12-3/TRBV12-4|.|TRBJ1-1
CASRQGAEAFF
TGTGCCAGCAGACAGGGTGCTGAAGCTTTCTTT
>once|TRBV15|TRBD1|TRBJ1-2
CATSPGQGYGYTF
TGTGCCACCAGCCCGGGACAGGGCTATGGCTACACCTTC
>.|TRBV6-5|TRBD1|TRBJ1-3
CASRLGQFSGNTIYF
TGTGCCAGCCGTTTGGGACAGTTCTCTGGAAACACCATATATTTT
>.|TRBV4-1|.|TRBJ1-1
CASSQVGAMNTEAFF
TGCGCCAGCAGCCAGGTAGGGGCCATGAACACTGAAGCTTTCTTT
>.|TRBV5-8|.|TRBJ2-1
CASSLVIQGEQFF
TGTGCCAGCAGCTTGGTGATACAGGGAGAGCAGTTCTTC
>.|TRBV5-1|TRBD2|TRBJ2-1
CASSPSGLVGNEQFF
TGCGCCAGCAGCCCCTCGGGACTAGTTGGGAATGAGCAGTTCTTC
>.|TRBV5-5|TRBD1|TRBJ1-2
CASSLRPGGHYGYTF
TGTGCCAGCAGCTTAAGGCCAGGGGGACATTACGGCTACACCTTC
>once|TRBV7-2|.|TRBJ2-5
CASSLVFWGRYEETQYF
TGTGCCAGCAGCTTAGTATTCTGGGGCCGGTATGAGGAGACCCAGTACTTC
>.|TRBV7-9|.|TRBJ1-6
CASSPTTRGYNSPLHF
TGTGCCAGCAGCCCAACCACCCGGGGTTATAATTCACCCCTCCACTTT
>.|TRBV7-9|TRBD1|TRBJ2-7
CASSKITGVQGQYF
TGTGCCAGCAGCAAAATCACAGGGGTACAAGGGCAGTACTTC
>.|TRBV18|.|TRBJ2-5
CASSPLLRETQYF
TGTGCCAGCTCACCACTACTAAGAGAGACCCAGTACTTC
>once|TRBV18|TRBD1|TRBJ2-7
CASSFFRDRAYEQYF
TGTGCCAGCTCATTCTTCCGGGACAGGGCCTACGAGCAGTACTTC
>.|TRBV2|TRBD2|TRBJ2-1
CASSEQRGSYNEQFF
TGTGCCAGCAGTGAACAGCGGGGGAGTTACAATGAGCAGTTCTTC
>.|TRBV29-1|TRBD1|TRBJ1-2
CSVEEDRPFGYTF
TGCAGCGTTGAGGAGGACAGGCCCTTTGGCTACACCTTC
>.|TRBV19|TRBD1|TRBJ1-4
CASRTGFNEKLFF
TGTGCCAGTAGGACAGGGTTTAATGAAAAACTGTTTTTT
>.|TRBV6-5|TRBD2|TRBJ2-7
CASSPLAESSYEQYF
TGTGCCAGCAGTCCACTAGCGGAAAGCTCCTACGAGCAGTACTTC
>.|TRBV7-3|.|TRBJ2-5
CASSSSQDGTQYF
TGTGCCAGCAGCTCATCGCAGGATGGGACCCAGTACTTC
>.|TRBV28|TRBD2|TRBJ2-7
CASTTGTSLAQYF
TGTGCCAGCACGACCGGGACTAGTCTGGCGCAGTACTTC
>many|TRBV3-1/TRBV3-2|.|TRBJ2-2
CASSQEGSGELFF
TGTGCCAGCAGCCAAGAGGGCTCCGGGGAGCTGTTTTTT
>.|TRBV5-5|TRBD1|TRBJ1-2
CASSLSEQGVNYGYTF
TGTGCCAGCAGCTTGTCCGAACAGGGGGTAAACTATGGCTACACCTTC
>.|TRBV2|.|TRBJ1-2
CASSEAGDGYTF
TGTGCCAGCAGTGAAGCCGGTGATGGCTACACCTTC
>many|TRBV19|.|TRBJ2-7
CASSIERGGEQYF
TGTGCCAGTAGTATAGAGAGAGGGGGCGAGCAGTACTTC
>.|TRBV5-5|.|TRBJ1-2
CASSLSRVPDGYTF
TGTGCCAGCAGCTTGTCGCGGGTCCCAGATGGCTACACCTTC
>.|TRBV5-1|.|TRBJ2-7
CASSLLGSSYEQYF
TGCGCCAGCAGCTTGCTAGGGAGCTCCTACGAGCAGTACTTC
>.|TRBV11-1|.|TRBJ2-7
CASSPSRQGPYEQYF
TGTGCCAGCAGCCCCTCTCGGCAGGGGCCCTACGAGCAGTACTTC
>.|TRBV30|.|TRBJ2-1
CAWSVHNYNEQFF
TGTGCCTGGAGTGTACACAACTACAATGAGCAGTTCTTC
>.|TRBV14|TRBD2|TRBJ2-3
CASSQILAGGRPSQFRYF
TGTGCCAGCAGCCAAATACTAGCGGGGGGGAGACCGTCACAGTTCCGGTATTTT
>once|TRBV4-1|TRBD1|TRBJ1-4
CASRDPDRDYEKLFF
TGCGCCAGCAGAGACCCGGACAGGGACTATGAAAAACTGTTTTTT
>.|TRBV4-2|TRBD1|TRBJ2-3
CASSLGQGPRTDTQYF
TGTGCCAGCAGCCTAGGACAGGGTCCCCGCACAGATACGCAGTATTTT
>.|TRBV7-9|TRBD1|TRBJ1-2
CASSSGQALNYGYTF
TGTGCCAGCAGCTCGGGACAGGCATTGAACTATGGCTACACCTTC
>once|TRBV14|TRBD2|TRBJ2-3
CASSQRLAGPSTDTQYF
TGTGCCAGCAGCCAACGTCTAGCGGGGCCTAGCACAGATACGCAGTATTTT
>.|TRBV28|.|TRBJ1-2
CASTRGRGKRDYGYTF
TGTGCCAGCACCCGGGGTCGGGGGAAAAGGGACTATGGCTACACCTTC
>.|TRBV6-5|.|TRBJ2-2
CASSYQGINTGELFF
TGTGCCAGCAGTTACCAGGGGATTAACACCGGGGAGCTGTTTTTT
>.|TRBV6-4|TRBD1|TRBJ1-1
CASSATGGGTEAFF
TGTGCCAGCAGCGCGACAGGGGGTGGCACTGAAGCTTTCTTT
>.|TRBV15|TRBD2|TRBJ2-7
CATSTGGGTYEQYF
TGTGCCACCAGCACGGGGGGGGGAACCTACGAGCAGTACTTC
>.|TRBV5-1|TRBD1|TRBJ2-1
CASSLGGTGEYEQFF
TGCGCCAGCAGCTTGGGAGGGACAGGGGAGTATGAGCAGTTCTTC
>.|TRBV10-3|TRBD1|TRBJ1-3
CAITPGTGSGNTIYF
TGTGCCATCACCCCAGGGACAGGCTCGGGAAACACCATATATTTT
>.|TRBV3-1/TRBV3-2|TRBD1|TRBJ1-2
CASSLRTGTNYGYTF
TGTGCCAGCAGCCTCCGGACAGGTACTAACTATGGCTACACCTTC
>once|TRBV5-6|TRBD1|TRBJ2-7
CASSGTRGLRYEQYF
TGTGCCAGCAGCGGTACCAGGGGGCTTCGGTACGAGCAGTACTTC
>.|TRBV9|TRBD1|TRBJ2-1
CASSLNRGRIYNEQFF
TGTGCCAGCAGCCTCAACAGGGGGCGGATATACAATGAGCAGTTCTTC
>few|TRBV9|TRBD1|TRBJ1-3
CASSLQGVSGNTIYF
TGTGCCAGCAGCCTACAGGGGGTCTCTGGAAACACCATATATTTT
>once|TRBV5-1|TRBD2|TRBJ2-1
CASSTPPGLAGGPYNEQFF
TGCGCCAGCAGCACCCCACCGGGGCTAGCGGGGGGGCCGTACAATGAGCAGTTCTTC
>.|TRBV11-3|.|TRBJ1-4
CASSLAEGPFRSTNEKLFF
TGTGCCAGCAGCTTAGCGGAGGGACCGTTTCGTTCAACTAATGAAAAACTGTTTTTT
>.|TRBV18|TRBD1|TRBJ1-4
CASSRDSSNEKLFF
TGTGCCAGCTCGCGGGACAGTAGTAATGAAAAACTGTTTTTT
>.|TRBV5-5|TRBD2|TRBJ2-7
CASSSGLGASYEQYF
TGTGCCAGCAGCTCGGGACTAGGGGCCTCCTACGAGCAGTACTTC
>.|TRBV11-2|.|TRBJ2-7
CASSLDIYYEQYF
TGTGCCAGCAGCTTAGATATATACTACGAGCAGTACTTC
>.|TRBV19|.|TRBJ1-2
CATARGSGPSGGYTF
TGTGCCACCGCCCGGGGGTCTGGACCTAGTGGTGGCTACACCTTC
>.|TRBV19|.|TRBJ2-7
CASSTQQGAQYF
TGTGCCAGTAGTACTCAACAGGGAGCGCAGTACTTC
>.|TRBV6-1|TRBD1|TRBJ1-2
CASSENRDSASRGYTF
TGTGCCAGCAGTGAAAACCGGGACAGCGCGTCGCGAGGCTACACCTTC
>.|TRBV7-2|.|TRBJ1-2
CASSLFPVNYGYTF
TGTGCCAGCAGCTTATTTCCCGTCAACTATGGCTACACCTTC
>once|TRBV5-5|.|TRBJ2-3
CASSLFSARGADTQYF
TGTGCCAGCAGCTTGTTCAGCGCCAGGGGAGCAGATACGCAGTATTTT
>.|TRBV5-1|TRBD2|TRBJ2-3
CASSLLAGSTDTQYF
TGCGCCAGCAGCTTGTTAGCGGGGAGCACAGATACGCAGTATTTT
>.|TRBV2|.|TRBJ2-2
CASTEAVYGELFF
TGTGCCAGCACAGAGGCCGTTTACGGGGAGCTGTTTTTT
>.|TRBV6-5|TRBD2|TRBJ2-5
CASRDWGGEETQYF
TGTGCCAGCAGGGATTGGGGGGGGGAAGAGACCCAGTACTTC